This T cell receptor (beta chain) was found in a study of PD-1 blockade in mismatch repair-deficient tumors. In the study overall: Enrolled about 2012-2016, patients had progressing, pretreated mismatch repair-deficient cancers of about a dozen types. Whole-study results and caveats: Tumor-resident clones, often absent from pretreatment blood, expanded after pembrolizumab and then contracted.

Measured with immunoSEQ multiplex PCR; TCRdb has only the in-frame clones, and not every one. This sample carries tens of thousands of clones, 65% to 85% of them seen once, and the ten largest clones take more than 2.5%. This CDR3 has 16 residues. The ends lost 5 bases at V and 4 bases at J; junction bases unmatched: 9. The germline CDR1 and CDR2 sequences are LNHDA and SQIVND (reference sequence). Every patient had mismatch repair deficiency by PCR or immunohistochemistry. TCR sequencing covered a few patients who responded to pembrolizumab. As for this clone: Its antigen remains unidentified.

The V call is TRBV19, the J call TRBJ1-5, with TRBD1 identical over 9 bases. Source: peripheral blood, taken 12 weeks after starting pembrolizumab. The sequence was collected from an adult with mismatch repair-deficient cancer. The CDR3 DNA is TGTGCCAGTAGTTCCCGATCCGGGACAGGGAATCAGCCCCAGCATTTT. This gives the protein CASSSRSGTGNQPQHF.